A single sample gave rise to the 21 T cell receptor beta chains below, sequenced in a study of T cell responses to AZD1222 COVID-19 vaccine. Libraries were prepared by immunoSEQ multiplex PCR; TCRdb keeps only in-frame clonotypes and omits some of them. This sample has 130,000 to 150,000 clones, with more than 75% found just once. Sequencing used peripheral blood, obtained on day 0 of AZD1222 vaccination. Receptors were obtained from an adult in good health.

The CDR3 DNA is TGTGCCACCCTGGTAGGGGACTATGGCTACACCTTC. Translating gives CATLVGDYGYTF. The chain carries TRBV6-5 and TRBJ1-2; D might be TRBD1 (5 bases). The CDR3 runs to 12 residues. V lost 10 bases and J 3 bases, leaving 12 bases between the germline ends. Germline V gives CDR1 MNHEY, CDR2 SVGAGI.

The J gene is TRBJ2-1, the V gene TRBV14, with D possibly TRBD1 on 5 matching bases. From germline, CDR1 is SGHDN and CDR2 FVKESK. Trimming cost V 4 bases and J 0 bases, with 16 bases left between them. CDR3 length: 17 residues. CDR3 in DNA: TGTGCCAGCAGCCTACGTCAGGGCTCAGGCTCCTACAATGAGCAGTTCTTC. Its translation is CASSLRQGSGSYNEQFF.

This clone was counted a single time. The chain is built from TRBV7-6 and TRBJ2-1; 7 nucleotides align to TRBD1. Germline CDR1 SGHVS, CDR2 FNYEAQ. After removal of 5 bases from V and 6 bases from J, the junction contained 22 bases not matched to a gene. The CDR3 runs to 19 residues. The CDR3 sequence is CASSMPAGTVFRAFNEQFF. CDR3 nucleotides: TGTGCCAGCAGCATGCCCGCCGGGACAGTTTTTCGGGCATTCAATGAGCAGTTCTTC.

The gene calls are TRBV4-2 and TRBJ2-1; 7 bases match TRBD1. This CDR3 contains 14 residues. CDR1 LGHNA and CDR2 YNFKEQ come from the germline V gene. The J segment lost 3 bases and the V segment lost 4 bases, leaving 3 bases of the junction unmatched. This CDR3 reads CASSLGGRYNEQFF. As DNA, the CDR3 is TGTGCCAGCAGCCTAGGGGGCCGCTACAATGAGCAGTTCTTC.

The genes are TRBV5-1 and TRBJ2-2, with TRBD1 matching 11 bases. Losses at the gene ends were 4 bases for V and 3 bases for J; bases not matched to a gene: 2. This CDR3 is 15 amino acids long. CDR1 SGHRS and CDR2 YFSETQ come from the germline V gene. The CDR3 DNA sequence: TGCGCCAGCAGCGGGACAGGGGGAGACACCGGGGAGCTGTTTTTT. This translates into CASSGTGGDTGELFF.

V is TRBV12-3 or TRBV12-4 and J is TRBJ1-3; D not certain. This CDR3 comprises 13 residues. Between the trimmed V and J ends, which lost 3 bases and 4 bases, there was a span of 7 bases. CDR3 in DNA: TGTGCCAGCAGTTTTGGCAGGGGAAACACCATATATTTT. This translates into CASSFGRGNTIYF.

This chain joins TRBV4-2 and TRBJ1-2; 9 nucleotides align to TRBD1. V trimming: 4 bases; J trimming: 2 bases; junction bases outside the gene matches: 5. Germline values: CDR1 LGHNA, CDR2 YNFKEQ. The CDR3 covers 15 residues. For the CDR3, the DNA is TGTGCCAGCAGCCCGGCGACAGGGGGGAACTATGGCTACACCTTC. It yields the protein CASSPATGGNYGYTF.

The CDR3 is CASSQVAGHGSPLHF. CDR3 DNA: TGCGCCAGCAGCCAAGTAGCCGGGCACGGGTCACCCCTCCACTTT. The V gene is TRBV4-3, the J gene TRBJ1-6, with D uncertain. The CDR3 consists of 15 residues. The V gene's germline CDR1 is LGHNA and CDR2 YSLEER. The V and J ends lost 1 base and 10 bases respectively, with 14 bases between them.

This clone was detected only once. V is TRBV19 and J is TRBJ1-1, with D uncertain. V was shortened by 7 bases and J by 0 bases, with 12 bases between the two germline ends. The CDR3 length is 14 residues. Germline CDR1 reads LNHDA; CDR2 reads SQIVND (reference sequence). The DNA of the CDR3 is TGTGCCAGTACCAGTTGGAGCGTGAACACTGAAGCTTTCTTT. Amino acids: CASTSWSVNTEAFF.

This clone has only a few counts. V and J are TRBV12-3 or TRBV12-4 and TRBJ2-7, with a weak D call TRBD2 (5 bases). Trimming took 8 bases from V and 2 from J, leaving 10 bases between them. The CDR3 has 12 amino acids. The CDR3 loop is CASGYGAYEQYF. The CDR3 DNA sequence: TGTGCCAGCGGATACGGGGCCTACGAGCAGTACTTC.

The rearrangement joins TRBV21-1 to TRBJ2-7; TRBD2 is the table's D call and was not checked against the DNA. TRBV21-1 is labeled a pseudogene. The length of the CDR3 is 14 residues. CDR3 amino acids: CASSKSEGFNEQYF. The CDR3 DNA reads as TGTGCCAGCAGCAAATCGGAGGGATTCAACGAGCAGTACTTC.

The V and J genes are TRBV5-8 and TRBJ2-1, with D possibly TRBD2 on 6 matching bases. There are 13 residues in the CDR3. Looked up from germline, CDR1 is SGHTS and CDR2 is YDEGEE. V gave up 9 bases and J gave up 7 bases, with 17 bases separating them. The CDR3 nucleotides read TGTGCCACTGAAAGGGGCGGGAAGAATGAGCAGTTCTTC. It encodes CATERGGKNEQFF.

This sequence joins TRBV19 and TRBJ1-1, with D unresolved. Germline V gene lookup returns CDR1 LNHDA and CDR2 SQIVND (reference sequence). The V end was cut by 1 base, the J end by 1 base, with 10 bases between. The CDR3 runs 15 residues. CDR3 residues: CASSIARVQNTEAFF. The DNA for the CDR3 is TGTGCCAGTAGTATAGCAAGGGTGCAGAACACTGAAGCTTTCTTT.

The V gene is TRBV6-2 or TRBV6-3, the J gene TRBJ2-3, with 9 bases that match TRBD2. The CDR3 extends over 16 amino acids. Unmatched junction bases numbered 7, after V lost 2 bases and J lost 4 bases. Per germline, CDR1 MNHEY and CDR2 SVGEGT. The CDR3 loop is CASSYALAGLADTQYF. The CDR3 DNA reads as TGTGCCAGCAGTTACGCGCTAGCGGGGCTAGCAGATACGCAGTATTTT.

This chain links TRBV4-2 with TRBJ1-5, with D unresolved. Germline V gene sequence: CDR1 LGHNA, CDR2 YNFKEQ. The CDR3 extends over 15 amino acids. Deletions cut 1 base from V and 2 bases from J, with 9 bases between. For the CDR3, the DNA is TGTGCCAGCAGCCAAGTGGGCAGCCGCAATCAGCCCCAGCATTTT. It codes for CASSQVGSRNQPQHF.

The chain's CDR3 is CASSMGPRGSGNEQFF. The CDR3 nucleotides read TGTGCCAGTAGTATGGGCCCCAGGGGCAGCGGCAATGAGCAGTTCTTC. This chain joins TRBV19 and TRBJ2-1, with D tentatively TRBD1 (6 bases). Trimming took 3 bases from V and 6 from J, leaving 18 bases between them. This CDR3 region has 16 residues. The germline CDR1 and CDR2 sequences are LNHDA and SQIVND (reference sequence). Complete variable domain (other parts from reference TRBV19 and TRBJ2-1): DGGITQSPKYLFRKEGQNVTLSCEQNLNHDAMYWYRQDPGQGLRLIYYSQIVNDFQKGDIAEGYSVSREKKESFPLTVTSAQKNPTAFYLCASSMGPRGSGNEQFFGPGTRLTVL.

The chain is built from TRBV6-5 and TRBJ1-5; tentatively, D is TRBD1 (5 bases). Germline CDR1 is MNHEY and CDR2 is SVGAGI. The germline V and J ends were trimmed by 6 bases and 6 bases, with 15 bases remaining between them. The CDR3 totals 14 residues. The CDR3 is CASRAGLGLQPQHF. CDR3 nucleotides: TGTGCCAGCAGAGCAGGGCTGGGGCTTCAGCCCCAGCATTTT.

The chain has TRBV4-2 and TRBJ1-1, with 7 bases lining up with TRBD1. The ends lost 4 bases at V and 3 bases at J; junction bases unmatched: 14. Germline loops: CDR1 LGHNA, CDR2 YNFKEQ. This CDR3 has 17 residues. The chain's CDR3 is CASSPRQGQTWDTEAFF. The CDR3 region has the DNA TGTGCCAGCAGCCCCCGACAGGGACAAACCTGGGACACTGAAGCTTTCTTT.

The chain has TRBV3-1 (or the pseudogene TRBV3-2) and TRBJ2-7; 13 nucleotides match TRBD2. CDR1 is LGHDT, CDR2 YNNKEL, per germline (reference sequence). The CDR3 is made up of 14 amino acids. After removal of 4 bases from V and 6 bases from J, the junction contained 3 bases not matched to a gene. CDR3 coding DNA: TGTGCCAGCAGCCGCCGGACTAGCGGGAGCGAGCAGTACTTC. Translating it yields CASSRRTSGSEQYF.

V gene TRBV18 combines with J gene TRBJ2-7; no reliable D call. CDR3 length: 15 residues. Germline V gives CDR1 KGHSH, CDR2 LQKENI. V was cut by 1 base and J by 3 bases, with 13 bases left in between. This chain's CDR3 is CASSPLSGSGYEQYF. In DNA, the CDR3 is TGTGCCAGCTCACCACTTTCCGGGTCTGGCTACGAGCAGTACTTC.

For the CDR3, the DNA is TGTGCCAGCAGTTTAATATCCGTGGGGGGCAATCAGCCCCAGCATTTT. It specifies CASSLISVGGNQPQHF. The chain carries TRBV28 and TRBJ1-5; a weak D match, TRBD1 (5 bases). Germline CDR1 is MDHEN and CDR2 is SYDVKM. This CDR3 is 16 amino acids long. Between the trimmed V and J ends, which lost 2 bases and 2 bases, there was a span of 13 bases.